The 9 T cell receptor beta chains given below trace back to one sample, sequenced in a study of chemoradiotherapy in HPV16-positive cancers. Only in-frame clones appear in the TCRdb table, and some are missing; sequencing was by immunoSEQ multiplex PCR. The table includes about 17,000 clones, 90% to 95% detected once. This sample comprised blood, obtained from a patient who underwent chemoradiotherapy. The source of these receptors is a human donor with HPV-associated anogenital cancer.

The rearrangement joins TRBV13 to TRBJ2-5; D is uncertain. The CDR3 consists of 15 residues. V lost 5 bases and J lost 4, with 17 bases in between. Germline V gives CDR1 PRHDT, CDR2 FYEKMQ (reference sequence). CDR3 bases: TGTGCCAGCAGCCCCGGACCTAAGGCAGGAGAGACCCAGTACTTC. It specifies CASSPGPKAGETQYF.

This CDR3 reads CASSYSGGTAFF. CDR3 nucleotide sequence: TGTGCCAGCAGTTACTCAGGGGGTACGGCTTTCTTT. The chain has TRBV6-6 and TRBJ1-1; tentative D call: TRBD1 (6 bases). V lost 0 bases to trimming and J lost 11 bases, with 10 bases between them. This CDR3 has 12 residues. Germline V gene sequence: CDR1 MNHNY, CDR2 SVGAGI (reference sequence).

CDR3 coding DNA: TGTGCCAGCAAGATGACAGGGATCACTGAAGCTTTCTTT. It translates to CASKMTGITEAFF. J is TRBJ1-1 and V is TRBV21-1; TRBD1, the table's D call, lacks a check against the DNA. TRBV21-1 constitutes a pseudogene. This CDR3 is built from 13 residues.

In its sample, this clone ranks as medium-sized (0.01 to 0.1%). The chain is built from TRBV19 and TRBJ1-1, with 8 nucleotides matching TRBD1. Germline V gives CDR1 LNHDA, CDR2 SQIVND (reference sequence). The V and J ends lost 5 bases and 4 bases, in that order; junction bases with no gene match: 3. This CDR3 region has 13 residues. The DNA for the CDR3 is TGTGCCAGTAGTCCAACAGGGGGCACTGAAGCTTTCTTT. Protein sequence: CASSPTGGTEAFF.

The rearrangement links TRBV5-8 to TRBJ2-3, with 10 bases aligning to TRBD1. The trim removed 3 bases at V and 4 bases at J, leaving 5 bases unmatched. The germline V gene encodes CDR1 SGHTS and CDR2 YDEGEE. The CDR3 is 15 residues long. In DNA, the CDR3 is TGTGCCAGCAGCTCAGGACAGGGGGTGGCAGATACGCAGTATTTT. It specifies CASSSGQGVADTQYF.

This chain connects TRBV7-6 to TRBJ2-1; TRBD1 agrees at 10 bases. Germline-derived CDR1 and CDR2 are SGHVS and FNYEAQ. Trimming took 4 bases from V and 5 from J; bases not matched to a gene: 8. The CDR3 length is 16 residues. The CDR3 bases are TGTGCCAGCAGCTCTAACTTCGGGACAGGGGACAATGAGCAGTTCTTC. It codes for CASSSNFGTGDNEQFF.

The V gene is TRBV10-3, the J gene TRBJ2-3; 9 bases are a match to TRBD1. Germline V gene sequence: CDR1 ENHRY, CDR2 SYGVKD. The CDR3 runs to 15 residues. V was clipped by 0 bases and J by 5 bases; unmatched bases: 3. The DNA for the CDR3 is TGTGCCATCAGTGAGTCGGGGACAGGGAAAGATACGCAGTATTTT. This translates into CAISESGTGKDTQYF.

This sequence joins TRBV9 and TRBJ2-1; either TRBD1 or TRBD2 may fit D (5 bases each). This CDR3 contains 13 residues. The germline V gene has CDR1 SGDLS and CDR2 YYNGEE. Trimming removed 0 bases at V and 6 bases at J, with 7 bases between. CDR3 sequence reads: CASSVGGGNEQFF. The CDR3, as DNA: TGTGCCAGCAGCGTAGGTGGGGGCAATGAGCAGTTCTTC. Full variable domain (outside the CDR3, taken from reference TRBV9 and TRBJ2-1): DSGVTQTPKHLITATGQRVTLRCSPRSGDLSVYWYQQSLDQGLQFLIQYYNGEERAKGNILERFSAQQFPDLHSELNLSSLELGDSALYFCASSVGGGNEQFFGPGTRLTVL.

The chain's CDR3 is CASRTGGTGYQPQHF. The DNA for the CDR3 is TGTGCCAGCAGGACCGGAGGGACAGGCTATCAGCCCCAGCATTTT. This chain links TRBV2 with TRBJ1-5, with 8 bases identical to TRBD1. CDR3 length: 15 amino acids. In germline, CDR1 is SNHLY, CDR2 FYNNEI. The junction had 9 bases not matched to a gene; V was cut back by 6 bases and J by 5 bases.